Following are 10 T cell receptor beta chains from one sample sequenced in a study of cytomegalovirus exposure and HLA in healthy donors. It was with 60 Vbeta and 13 Jbeta primers that the PCR ran. Data came from immunoSEQ multiplex PCR; TCRdb stores just in-frame clones and leaves some out. The repertoire consists of 150,000 to 200,000 clones, with 70% to 85% occurring once and the leading ten covering 0.075% to 0.1%. Sequencing was done on a sample of PBMCs. The receptor source for this set is a boy aged 2 to 10 in good health and CMV-seronegative.

The V and J genes are TRBV4-1 and TRBJ1-1, with 8 positions matching TRBD1. This CDR3 is 14 amino acids long. Trimming at V came to 4 bases and at J to 4 bases, leaving 5 bases not matched to a gene. The V gene's germline CDR1 is MGHRA and CDR2 YSYEKL. The CDR3 coding sequence is TGCGCCAGCAGCCCCCAGGGGGCCTCCACTGAAGCTTTCTTT. It translates to CASSPQGASTEAFF.

The rearrangement joins TRBV7-2 to TRBJ2-3, with D perhaps matching TRBD2 (7 bases). The germline CDR1 and CDR2 sequences are SGHTA and FQGNSA. With 1 base removed from V and 6 bases from J, the gap between germline ends came to 14 bases. The CDR3 length is 15 residues. The CDR3 DNA reads TGTGCCAGCAGCTTAGAGGGGGGGAGGGGGGATACGCAGTATTTT. This translates into CASSLEGGRGDTQYF.

This chain uses TRBV7-9 with TRBJ1-2; 7 bases align to TRBD1. Germline V gene sequence: CDR1 SEHNR, CDR2 FQNEAQ (reference sequence). J was trimmed by 7 bases and V by 4 bases; bases with no gene match: 12. The CDR3 loop spans 15 amino acids. DNA for the CDR3: TGTGCCAGCAGCTCCCCCACCGACAGGGCGTTTGGCTACACCTTC. Translating gives CASSSPTDRAFGYTF.

The J gene is TRBJ1-1, the V gene TRBV5-1; D ambiguous. Trimming shortened V by 0 bases and J by 8 bases, and 17 bases separated the two germline ends. Germline values: CDR1 SGHRS, CDR2 YFSETQ. The CDR3 extends over 15 amino acids. The DNA for the CDR3 is TGCGCCAGCAGCTTGGTTCCCGGGCCGACGGGGGAAGCTTTCTTT. It translates to CASSLVPGPTGEAFF.

This chain links TRBV5-1 with TRBJ2-7, with 11 bases aligning to TRBD2. V lost 3 bases to trimming and J lost 4 bases; unmatched junction nucleotides: 3. The CDR3 contains 14 residues. Germline-derived CDR1 and CDR2 are SGHRS and YFSETQ. In DNA, the CDR3 is TGCGCCAGCAGCTCCGGGACTAGCGGATACGAGCAGTACTTC. Amino acid sequence: CASSSGTSGYEQYF. Supplemented by reference TRBV5-1 and TRBJ2-7, the full variable domain reads KAGVTQTPRYLIKTRGQQVTLSCSPISGHRSVSWYQQTPGQGLQFLFEYFSETQRNKGNFPGRFSGRQFSNSRSEMNVSTLELGDSALYLCASSSGTSGYEQYFGPGTRLTVT.

This CDR3 reads CASSIDPWTETNSPLHF. The CDR3 DNA follows: TGTGCCAGTAGTATAGATCCCTGGACAGAGACAAATTCACCCCTCCACTTT. This chain uses TRBV19 with TRBJ1-6; D might be TRBD1 (6 bases). With 0 bases removed from V and 7 bases from J, the gap between germline ends came to 16 bases. CDR1 is LNHDA, CDR2 SQIVND, per germline (reference sequence). This CDR3 has 17 residues. Combining the CDR3 with reference TRBV19 and TRBJ1-6 gives the whole variable domain DGGITQSPKYLFRKEGQNVTLSCEQNLNHDAMYWYRQDPGQGLRLIYYSQIVNDFQKGDIAEGYSVSREKKESFPLTVTSAQKNPTAFYLCASSIDPWTETNSPLHFGNGTRLTVT.

This rearrangement joins TRBV5-8 to TRBJ2-3, with 8 positions matching TRBD2. From germline, CDR1 is SGHTS and CDR2 YDEGEE. V was clipped by 0 bases and J by 4 bases; unmatched bases: 10. The CDR3 has 17 residues. The chain's CDR3 is CASSLDWTSRRADTQYF. The CDR3 bases are TGTGCCAGCAGCTTGGACTGGACTAGCAGAAGGGCAGATACGCAGTATTTT.

This clone was picked up a small number of times. The chain carries TRBV27 and TRBJ1-2, with a tentative D call TRBD1 (5 bases). The CDR3 length is 13 residues. V gave up 8 bases and J gave up 4 bases, with 14 bases separating them. Germline CDR1 is MNHEY and CDR2 is SMNVEV (reference sequence). CDR3 residues: CASGSGVSYGYTF. CDR3 in DNA: TGTGCCAGCGGCTCGGGGGTTAGCTATGGCTACACCTTC.

CDR3 loop: CASTRGNSPLHF. The DNA for the CDR3 is TGTGCCAGCACCAGGGGGAATTCACCCCTCCACTTT. The chain couples TRBV9 to TRBJ1-6; 7 bases line up with TRBD1. CDR3 size: 12 residues. V gave up 6 bases and J gave up 7 bases; unmatched junction bases: 1. Germline V gene lookup returns CDR1 SGDLS and CDR2 YYNGEE.

This clone has a single count. The V and J genes are TRBV4-2 and TRBJ1-2, with 9 bases fitting TRBD1. The germline V gene has CDR1 LGHNA and CDR2 YNFKEQ. This CDR3 has 17 residues. V trimming: 1 base; J trimming: 7 bases; junction bases outside the gene matches: 13. The CDR3 DNA sequence: TGTGCCAGCAGCCAAGCGTGGGCGGGACAGGGAGCTACTGGCTACACCTTC. Protein: CASSQAWAGQGATGYTF.